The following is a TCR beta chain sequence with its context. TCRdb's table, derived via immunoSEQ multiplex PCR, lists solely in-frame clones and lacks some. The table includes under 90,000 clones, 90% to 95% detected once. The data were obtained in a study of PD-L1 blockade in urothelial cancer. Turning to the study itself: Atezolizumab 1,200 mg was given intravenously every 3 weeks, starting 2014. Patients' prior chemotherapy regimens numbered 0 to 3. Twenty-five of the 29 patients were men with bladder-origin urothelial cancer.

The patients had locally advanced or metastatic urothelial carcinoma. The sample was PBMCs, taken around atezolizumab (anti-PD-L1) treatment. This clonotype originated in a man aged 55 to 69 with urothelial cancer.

Here the CDR3 DNA reads TGTGCCAGCAGCATTAGCGGGGTAACAGATACGCAGTATTTT. Its protein is CASSISGVTDTQYF. The chain carries TRBV11-3 and TRBJ2-3, with 8 positions matching TRBD2. The V and J ends lost 5 bases and 3 bases, in that order; junction bases with no gene match: 4. The CDR3 has 14 amino acids. CDR1 and CDR2 from the germline V gene are SGHNT and YENEEA. The full variable domain, its missing parts supplied by reference TRBV11-3 and TRBJ2-3, is EAGVVQSPRYKIIEKKQPVAFWCNPISGHNTLYWYLQNLGQGPELLIRYENEEAVDDSQLPKDRFSAERLKGVDSTLKIQPAELGDSAVYLCASSISGVTDTQYFGPGTRLTVL.